Listed below are T cell receptor beta chains from one sample, sequenced in a study of CD8+ T cells in alopecia areata. The data were produced by immunoSEQ multiplex PCR, yet TCRdb's version contains in-frame clones alone and is incomplete. The sample records roughly 110,000 clones, under 60% being singletons. Sequencing used CD8+ T cells sorted from blood, obtained at week 24, from a patient treated with tofacitinib. The receptors shown here come from a human donor with alopecia areata. Both conserved end residues are part of each CDR3. A D gene is named only where the DNA matches it firmly. Rows give clone size only sometimes, using once, few, many, or a class for an expanded clone.

J: TRBJ1-2; size: -; D: -; V: TRBV5-6; CDR3: CASSSGEGPLMGGYTF; DNA: TGTGCCAGCAGCTCCGGAGAAGGACCCCTGATGGGAGGCTACACCTTC
J: TRBJ2-7; size: -; D: -; V: TRBV6-1; CDR3: CASSAGSGGGDEQYF; DNA: TGTGCCAGCAGTGCCGGTTCGGGGGGCGGCGACGAGCAGTACTTC
J: TRBJ1-3; size: few; D: -; V: TRBV14; CDR3: CASSQDLNSGNTIYF; DNA: TGTGCCAGCAGCCAAGACCTGAACTCTGGAAACACCATATATTTT
J: TRBJ1-5; size: -; D: -; V: TRBV9; CDR3: CASSPGWRDSNQPQHF; DNA: TGTGCCAGCAGCCCCGGTTGGAGGGATAGCAATCAGCCCCAGCATTTT
J: TRBJ2-3; size: -; D: TRBD2; V: TRBV30; CDR3: CAWSVRPSGYTDTQYF; DNA: TGTGCCTGGAGTGTACGGCCTAGCGGCTACACAGATACGCAGTATTTT
J: TRBJ2-7; size: -; D: -; V: TRBV27; CDR3: CASSLQGAEQYF; DNA: TGTGCCAGCAGTCTACAGGGCGCCGAGCAGTACTTC
J: TRBJ1-5; size: -; D: TRBD1; V: TRBV15; CDR3: CATSRGVTGIDRGQPQHF; DNA: TGTGCCACCAGCAGAGGGGTAACGGGTATCGACAGGGGTCAGCCCCAGCATTTT
J: TRBJ2-3; size: -; D: -; V: TRBV2; CDR3: CASRQGGTDTQYF; DNA: TGTGCCAGCAGACAGGGTGGTACAGATACGCAGTATTTT
J: TRBJ1-2; size: -; D: TRBD1; V: TRBV4-1; CDR3: CASSQVSGPDRLHGYTF; DNA: TGCGCCAGCAGCCAAGTGAGCGGTCCGGACAGGCTCCATGGCTACACCTTC
J: TRBJ2-3; size: -; D: -; V: TRBV27; CDR3: CASSSWTVPDTQYF; DNA: TGTGCCAGCAGTTCATGGACAGTCCCAGATACGCAGTATTTT
J: TRBJ2-2; size: -; D: -; V: TRBV6-4; CDR3: CASSENTGELFF; DNA: TGTGCCAGCAGTGAGAACACCGGGGAGCTGTTTTTT
J: TRBJ1-6; size: -; D: TRBD1; V: TRBV23-1; CDR3: CASTKLGQVNSPLHF; DNA: TGCGCCAGCACTAAACTGGGACAGGTTAATTCACCCCTCCACTTT
J: TRBJ1-2; size: medium-sized; D: TRBD1; V: TRBV18; CDR3: CASSPRQGDYGYTF; DNA: TGTGCCAGCTCACCTCGACAGGGTGACTATGGCTACACCTTC
J: TRBJ1-2; size: once; D: TRBD1; V: TRBV29-1; CDR3: CSVQPQGDYGYTF; DNA: TGCAGCGTCCAGCCGCAGGGGGACTATGGCTACACCTTC
J: TRBJ1-1; size: -; D: -; V: TRBV7-9; CDR3: CASSQGWEAFF; DNA: TGTGCCAGCAGCCAGGGTTGGGAAGCTTTCTTT
J: TRBJ1-1; size: -; D: -; V: TRBV4-1; CDR3: CASSQEVGGAHTEAFF; DNA: TGCGCCAGCAGCCAAGAGGTGGGGGGGGCACACACTGAAGCTTTCTTT
J: TRBJ1-5; size: few; D: -; V: TRBV6-5; CDR3: CASSASVGSNQPQHF; DNA: TGTGCCAGCAGTGCCTCTGTGGGGAGCAATCAGCCCCAGCATTTT
J: TRBJ1-2; size: -; D: TRBD1; V: TRBV6-1; CDR3: CAAGQGGNGYTF; DNA: TGTGCCGCGGGACAGGGGGGAAATGGCTACACCTTC
J: TRBJ2-2; size: -; D: -; V: TRBV18; CDR3: CASSPRELFF; DNA: TGTGCCAGCTCACCAAGGGAGCTGTTTTTT
J: TRBJ1-6; size: -; D: -; V: TRBV30; CDR3: CAWSDQGRWNSPLHF; DNA: TGTGCCTGGAGTGATCAGGGGAGGTGGAATTCACCCCTCCACTTT
J: TRBJ2-1; size: -; D: -; V: TRBV19; CDR3: CASSTQGTHYNEQFF; DNA: TGTGCCAGTAGCACCCAGGGGACACACTACAATGAGCAGTTCTTC
J: TRBJ1-1; size: few; D: -; V: TRBV4-3; CDR3: CASSRTQDTEAFF; DNA: TGCGCCAGCAGCCGTACTCAAGACACTGAAGCTTTCTTT
J: TRBJ2-3; size: -; D: TRBD1; V: TRBV6-5; CDR3: CASGGQGLTDTQYF; DNA: TGTGCCAGCGGGGGACAGGGTCTTACAGATACGCAGTATTTT
J: TRBJ2-1; size: -; D: -; V: TRBV30; CDR3: CAWSVRVVYNEQFF; DNA: TGTGCCTGGAGTGTAAGGGTGGTTTACAATGAGCAGTTCTTC
J: TRBJ2-3; size: few; D: TRBD2; V: TRBV7-9; CDR3: CASSLGLRGGPDTQYF; DNA: TGTGCCAGCAGCTTAGGTTTGCGGGGGGGCCCCGATACGCAGTATTTT
J: TRBJ2-3; size: -; D: -; V: TRBV14; CDR3: CASSQASRGPTTDTQYF; DNA: TGTGCCAGCAGCCAAGCATCAAGGGGCCCTACTACAGATACGCAGTATTTT
J: TRBJ2-7; size: -; D: -; V: TRBV10-3; CDR3: CAISEDSYEQYF; DNA: TGTGCCATCAGTGAGGACAGCTACGAGCAGTACTTC
J: TRBJ1-2; size: -; D: TRBD1; V: TRBV13; CDR3: CASSSTGGSYGYTF; DNA: TGTGCCAGCAGCTCGACAGGGGGAAGCTATGGCTACACCTTC
J: TRBJ2-3; size: -; D: TRBD1; V: TRBV6-1; CDR3: CASSEYLGQGLLTDTQYF; DNA: TGTGCCAGCAGTGAATATCTGGGACAGGGGCTATTAACAGATACGCAGTATTTT
J: TRBJ2-1; size: once; D: -; V: TRBV2; CDR3: CASSPLAQEQFF; DNA: TGTGCCAGCAGTCCACTAGCTCAAGAGCAGTTCTTC
J: TRBJ2-7; size: -; D: -; V: TRBV30; CDR3: CAWSAEEYEQYF; DNA: TGTGCCTGGAGTGCAGAAGAGTACGAGCAGTACTTC
J: TRBJ1-3; size: few; D: -; V: TRBV11-2; CDR3: CASSLDPRDSGNTIYF; DNA: TGTGCCAGCAGCTTAGATCCCCGGGATTCTGGAAACACCATATATTTT
J: TRBJ2-7; size: -; D: -; V: TRBV6-5; CDR3: CASSEGFGEQYF; DNA: TGTGCCAGCAGTGAAGGGTTTGGCGAGCAGTACTTC
J: TRBJ2-3; size: -; D: -; V: TRBV30; CDR3: CAWSVLALAPSTDTQYF; DNA: TGTGCCTGGAGTGTCTTGGCTCTAGCGCCAAGCACAGATACGCAGTATTTT
J: TRBJ1-5; size: -; D: -; V: TRBV15; CDR3: CATSREGISNQPQHF; DNA: TGTGCCACCAGCAGAGAAGGGATAAGCAATCAGCCCCAGCATTTT
J: TRBJ2-5; size: -; D: TRBD2; V: TRBV15; CDR3: CATSRSVAGEEETQYF; DNA: TGTGCCACCAGCAGGTCGGTAGCGGGGGAGGAAGAGACCCAGTACTTC
J: TRBJ1-1; size: -; D: -; V: TRBV27; CDR3: CASKRGSEAFF; DNA: TGTGCCAGTAAGAGGGGGTCTGAAGCTTTCTTT
J: TRBJ1-2; size: few; D: TRBD1; V: TRBV13; CDR3: CASSEPTGASLYGYTF; DNA: TGTGCCAGCAGCGAACCAACAGGGGCCTCACTCTATGGCTACACCTTC
J: TRBJ2-3; size: -; D: TRBD2; V: TRBV5-4; CDR3: CASSFGLAGALDTQYF; DNA: TGTGCCAGCAGCTTTGGACTAGCGGGAGCCTTGGATACGCAGTATTTT
J: TRBJ2-5; size: few; D: -; V: TRBV7-9; CDR3: CASSPPAETQYF; DNA: TGTGCCAGCAGCCCCCCGGCAGAGACCCAGTACTTC
J: TRBJ2-7; size: -; D: TRBD1; V: TRBV7-6; CDR3: CASRRTGEYEQYF; DNA: TGTGCCAGCCGGCGGACAGGGGAGTACGAGCAGTACTTC
J: TRBJ1-5; size: few; D: -; V: TRBV10-1; CDR3: CASSESTGTFDQPQHF; DNA: TGCGCCAGCAGTGAGTCTACGGGAACATTCGATCAGCCCCAGCATTTT
J: TRBJ1-5; size: -; D: -; V: TRBV30; CDR3: CAWTPEANQPQHF; DNA: TGTGCCTGGACGCCCGAAGCGAATCAGCCCCAGCATTTT
J: TRBJ2-5; size: -; D: -; V: TRBV6-5; CDR3: CASSYSGSPETQYF; DNA: TGTGCCAGCAGTTACTCGGGGAGCCCAGAGACCCAGTACTTC
J: TRBJ2-3; size: -; D: -; V: TRBV2; CDR3: CASLWGDGATQYF; DNA: TGTGCCAGCCTTTGGGGGGACGGGGCTACGCAGTATTTT
J: TRBJ2-1; size: -; D: -; V: TRBV5-6; CDR3: CASSSLRASDYNEQFF; DNA: TGTGCCAGCAGCTCCCTTAGGGCTAGCGACTACAATGAGCAGTTCTTC
J: TRBJ2-7; size: -; D: TRBD1; V: TRBV15; CDR3: CATERDRALGEQYF; DNA: TGTGCCACCGAGAGGGACAGGGCATTAGGCGAGCAGTACTTC
J: TRBJ2-7; size: -; D: -; V: TRBV30; CDR3: CAWSVGVSHEQYF; DNA: TGTGCCTGGAGTGTTGGGGTTAGCCACGAGCAGTACTTC
J: TRBJ1-1; size: -; D: TRBD1; V: TRBV29-1; CDR3: CSAEGDSGNTEAFF; DNA: TGCAGCGCCGAGGGGGACAGTGGGAACACTGAAGCTTTCTTT
J: TRBJ2-3; size: few; D: TRBD2; V: TRBV5-1; CDR3: CASTWTSGAFTDTQYF; DNA: TGCGCCAGCACCTGGACTAGCGGGGCCTTCACAGATACGCAGTATTTT
J: TRBJ1-6; size: few; D: TRBD1; V: TRBV6-4; CDR3: CASSETGENSPLHF; DNA: TGTGCCAGCAGTGAGACAGGGGAGAATTCACCCCTCCACTTT
J: TRBJ2-3; size: -; D: -; V: TRBV27; CDR3: CASSPLSGSVADTQYF; DNA: TGTGCCAGCAGTCCCCTTTCAGGGAGTGTCGCAGATACGCAGTATTTT
J: TRBJ2-7; size: -; D: TRBD1; V: TRBV6-1; CDR3: CASSDWRQGMAYEQYF; DNA: TGTGCCAGCAGTGACTGGAGACAGGGGATGGCGTACGAGCAGTACTTC
J: TRBJ1-1; size: -; D: -; V: TRBV11-2; CDR3: CASTHRTVDAFF; DNA: TGTGCCAGCACCCACAGGACAGTCGACGCTTTCTTT
J: TRBJ2-3; size: -; D: TRBD2; V: TRBV19; CDR3: CASSPGLALPDTQYF; DNA: TGTGCCAGTAGCCCGGGACTAGCGTTACCAGATACGCAGTATTTT
J: TRBJ1-4; size: -; D: -; V: TRBV15; CDR3: CATSRLTVGAENPEDEKLFF; DNA: TGTGCCACCAGCAGATTGACCGTGGGAGCAGAGAACCCCGAGGACGAAAAACTGTTTTTT
J: TRBJ2-3; size: few; D: -; V: TRBV7-9; CDR3: CASRTAPSTDTQYF; DNA: TGTGCCAGCAGGACAGCCCCTAGCACAGATACGCAGTATTTT